Listed below are T cell receptor beta chains from one sample, sequenced in a study of blood T cell repertoires in COVID-19. Sequencing was performed with immunoSEQ multiplex PCR; in TCRdb, only in-frame clones are kept and a portion is missing. The top ten hold 15% to 20% of the sample, which has under 250,000 clones, roughly 84% seen once. Sample: peripheral blood. These receptors were obtained from a middle-aged man with COVID-19, enrolled during active disease. CDR3s include the opening cysteine and the closing phenylalanine or tryptophan. A D gene is named only where the DNA matches it firmly. Expanded clones are given a class, and other clones once, few, many or no size at all.

cdr3_nt	cdr3_aa	v_call	j_call	clone_size	d_call
TGTGCCAGTAGTATTTCGGGACAGTTGGGCTACGAGCAGTACTTC	CASSISGQLGYEQYF	TRBV19	TRBJ2-7	many	TRBD1
TGTGCCAGCAGTTACCACCTCCCCAGGCTAGCGGGAGGCCCAAATGAGCAGTTCTTC	CASSYHLPRLAGGPNEQFF	TRBV6-2/TRBV6-3	TRBJ2-1	.	TRBD2
TGTGCCAGCAGGTACGGACAGGGAGGGTTCTACGAGCAGTACTTC	CASRYGQGGFYEQYF	TRBV6-6	TRBJ2-7	.	.
TGCAGCGTTGAAAGCCAGGGCCAAGAGACCCAGTACTTC	CSVESQGQETQYF	TRBV29-1	TRBJ2-5	.	.
TGTGCCAGCAGTTACGGACAGCGAAAAAACATTCAGTACTTC	CASSYGQRKNIQYF	TRBV6-5	TRBJ2-4	.	.
TGTGCCAGCACCGGGGGGTCGGTTAATTCACCCCTCCACTTT	CASTGGSVNSPLHF	TRBV6-5	TRBJ1-6	.	.
TGTGCCAGCAGGACAGGGGGCGGGACACCCCTCCACTTT	CASRTGGGTPLHF	TRBV6-6	TRBJ1-6	.	TRBD1
TGTGCCAGCAGCTTCGGACAGGGCGCCTATAATTCACCCCTCCACTTT	CASSFGQGAYNSPLHF	TRBV7-2	TRBJ1-6	.	TRBD1
TGTGCCAGCAGGGTCGCGGGACAGGGGGCTACACCCCTCCACTTT	CASRVAGQGATPLHF	TRBV28	TRBJ1-6	.	TRBD1
TGTGCCAGCAGCTACAAGGTGGGGGGCACTGAAGCTTTCTTT	CASSYKVGGTEAFF	TRBV9	TRBJ1-1	.	.
TGTGCCAGCAGAGCACCGGGACAGGGGGACTTC	CASRAPGQGDF	TRBV2	TRBJ2-7	.	TRBD1
TGTGCCTGGGGGACAGGAAATAACTATGGCTACACCTTC	CAWGTGNNYGYTF	TRBV5-4	TRBJ1-2	.	TRBD1
TGTGCCAGCAGTTCTCCCACAGGGGGCGGCTACGAGCAGTACTTC	CASSSPTGGGYEQYF	TRBV27	TRBJ2-7	.	TRBD1
TGCAGCGTTGAAGGGGACAGTTACGATAACTATGGCTACACCTTC	CSVEGDSYDNYGYTF	TRBV29-1	TRBJ1-2	.	TRBD1
TGTGCCAGCAGTTATTCGTCGAGGGGCAATCAGCCCCAGCATTTT	CASSYSSRGNQPQHF	TRBV6-6	TRBJ1-5	.	.
TGTGCCAGCAGCAAATGGGACAGGACGATCTGGGACGAGCAGTACTTC	CASSKWDRTIWDEQYF	TRBV6-2/TRBV6-3	TRBJ2-7	.	TRBD1
TGTGCCAGCTCACCACAGGCAGCAGGGGTTATTCCAGATACGCAGTATTTT	CASSPQAAGVIPDTQYF	TRBV18	TRBJ2-3	.	.
TGCGCCAGCAGCGTGACAGGGTGGACCTACGAGCAGTACTTC	CASSVTGWTYEQYF	TRBV5-1	TRBJ2-7	.	TRBD1
TGCAGTGCTAACAGCCAAGAGACCCAGTACTTC	CSANSQETQYF	TRBV20-1	TRBJ2-5	.	.
TGTGCCATTCAACAGGGGTCGGGCACTGAAGCTTTCTTT	CAIQQGSGTEAFF	TRBV10-3	TRBJ1-1	.	TRBD1